The rows below give T cell receptor beta chains drawn from one sample of a study of T-cell memory formation after mild COVID-19. TCRdb processed the 5' RACE reads anew with MiXCR; each CDR3 protein has one entry. The repertoire holds around 250,000 distinct CDR3 sequences, with roughly a sixth as singletons. Sequencing input: PBMCs or a T cell subset sorted from them (not recorded which). All receptors derive from a man younger than 35 who had mild COVID-19 (a few samples of this study predate the infection). Cell type and time point are not known. Each CDR3 is given with its conserved first and last residue. Each record gives: CDR3 DNA, CDR3 protein, clone size, V gene, D gene, J gene. D genes are given only for firm matches. Clone sizes are given selectively: once, few, many, or a class where the clone is expanded.

CDR3 DNA: TGTGCCAGCAGTTACTCCCGCCAAGGGCCCGAAAGTATCCATCAGCCCCAGCATTTT
CDR3 protein: CASSYSRQGPESIHQPQHF
clone size: -
V gene: TRBV6-2/TRBV6-3
D gene: -
J gene: TRBJ1-5

CDR3 DNA: TGTGCCAGCAGCTTGCCTCCTAGCGGGGGGCCCAATGAGCAGTTCTTC
CDR3 protein: CASSLPPSGGPNEQFF
clone size: -
V gene: TRBV5-4
D gene: TRBD2
J gene: TRBJ2-1

CDR3 DNA: TGTGCCAGCAGGGAGGGTTCTAGCGCAGATACGCAGTATTTT
CDR3 protein: CASREGSSADTQYF
clone size: -
V gene: TRBV7-2
D gene: -
J gene: TRBJ2-3

CDR3 DNA: TGTGCCAGCAACCTAGGGGAACCTCAGTTCTTC
CDR3 protein: CASNLGEPQFF
clone size: -
V gene: TRBV27
D gene: -
J gene: TRBJ2-1

CDR3 DNA: TGTGCCAGCAGTTATACTAGCGGGGGGGCCACTGAGCAGTTCTTC
CDR3 protein: CASSYTSGGATEQFF
clone size: few
V gene: TRBV6-5
D gene: TRBD2
J gene: TRBJ2-1

CDR3 DNA: TGTGCCAGCAGCTTAGCGGGGGCCACCCGAGGGTCCCAGTACTTC
CDR3 protein: CASSLAGATRGSQYF
clone size: -
V gene: TRBV7-2
D gene: -
J gene: TRBJ2-5

CDR3 DNA: TGTGCCAGCAGTATCAAATCCCGGGACTTTCCCTACGAGCAGTACTTC
CDR3 protein: CASSIKSRDFPYEQYF
clone size: many
V gene: TRBV6-4
D gene: -
J gene: TRBJ2-7

CDR3 DNA: TGCGCCAGCAGCCAAATAGGGCGGCCCCAGCATTTT
CDR3 protein: CASSQIGRPQHF
clone size: few
V gene: TRBV4-1
D gene: -
J gene: TRBJ1-5

CDR3 DNA: TGTGCCAGCAGCTTAGAGGGAAGTGGGACCGGGGAGCTGTTTTTT
CDR3 protein: CASSLEGSGTGELFF
clone size: -
V gene: TRBV7-8
D gene: -
J gene: TRBJ2-2

CDR3 DNA: TGTGCCAGCAGCTTGGGATTGGGCCATGAAAAACTGTTTTTT
CDR3 protein: CASSLGLGHEKLFF
clone size: many
V gene: TRBV5-5
D gene: -
J gene: TRBJ1-4

CDR3 DNA: TGTGCCAGCAGCCAAGATGGGAACATTCAGTACTTC
CDR3 protein: CASSQDGNIQYF
clone size: many
V gene: TRBV4-2
D gene: -
J gene: TRBJ2-4

CDR3 DNA: TGTGCCAGCAGCTCACGGGGACAGTTGGCCAAAAACATTCAGTACTTC
CDR3 protein: CASSSRGQLAKNIQYF
clone size: -
V gene: TRBV7-8
D gene: TRBD1
J gene: TRBJ2-4

CDR3 DNA: TGTGCCAGCAGCCCTAGCGGGGGGGTTTACAATGAGCAGTTCTTC
CDR3 protein: CASSPSGGVYNEQFF
clone size: few
V gene: TRBV7-9
D gene: TRBD2
J gene: TRBJ2-1

CDR3 DNA: TGTGCCAGCAGCCCCCAAGGGGGTGGCTATGGCTACACCTTC
CDR3 protein: CASSPQGGGYGYTF
clone size: few
V gene: TRBV7-2
D gene: -
J gene: TRBJ1-2

CDR3 DNA: TGTGCCAGCAGTTACGAACTGGCGCAAGAGACCCAGTACTTC
CDR3 protein: CASSYELAQETQYF
clone size: -
V gene: TRBV6-5
D gene: -
J gene: TRBJ2-5

CDR3 DNA: TGTGCCAGCAGCTTAGTTCCCAAGAACACTGAAGCTTTCTTT
CDR3 protein: CASSLVPKNTEAFF
clone size: -
V gene: TRBV7-2
D gene: -
J gene: TRBJ1-1

CDR3 DNA: TGTGCCAGTAGTCCCGGGTGGGACATTCAGTACTTC
CDR3 protein: CASSPGWDIQYF
clone size: few
V gene: TRBV19
D gene: -
J gene: TRBJ2-4

CDR3 DNA: TGTGCCAGCAGCTTAGGGACCGAACGGCAGTATTTT
CDR3 protein: CASSLGTERQYF
clone size: -
V gene: TRBV11-2
D gene: -
J gene: TRBJ2-3

CDR3 DNA: TGTGCCAGCAGTTTTGATCGCGGGGGGTCTAAAGAGACCCAGTACTTC
CDR3 protein: CASSFDRGGSKETQYF
clone size: few
V gene: TRBV12-3/TRBV12-4
D gene: TRBD2
J gene: TRBJ2-5

CDR3 DNA: TGTGCCATCAGTGAGGGACAGGGCAATGGCTACACCTTC
CDR3 protein: CAISEGQGNGYTF
clone size: -
V gene: TRBV10-3
D gene: TRBD1
J gene: TRBJ1-2

CDR3 DNA: TGTGCCAGCAGTGAGGGGCCAGGGCGGCATGGCTACACCTTC
CDR3 protein: CASSEGPGRHGYTF
clone size: few
V gene: TRBV6-1
D gene: -
J gene: TRBJ1-2

CDR3 DNA: TGTGCCAGCACCAATCTTGCGGGGGTAGAAGATACGCAGTATTTT
CDR3 protein: CASTNLAGVEDTQYF
clone size: -
V gene: TRBV7-2
D gene: TRBD2
J gene: TRBJ2-3

CDR3 DNA: TGTGCCAGCAGCCTGGGCGGGGCCCCGAGGGACTATGGCTACACCTTC
CDR3 protein: CASSLGGAPRDYGYTF
clone size: few
V gene: TRBV28
D gene: -
J gene: TRBJ1-2

CDR3 DNA: TGTGCCAGCAGCCCCCTAACCGGGACAGCTAACTATGGCTACACCTTC
CDR3 protein: CASSPLTGTANYGYTF
clone size: -
V gene: TRBV3-1
D gene: TRBD1
J gene: TRBJ1-2

CDR3 DNA: TGTGCCACCAGTGATTGGAGAACGGAGGAGCTGTTTTTT
CDR3 protein: CATSDWRTEELFF
clone size: -
V gene: TRBV24-1
D gene: -
J gene: TRBJ2-2

CDR3 DNA: TGCAGTGCTAGAGTAGGGGGTGAGACCCAGTACTTC
CDR3 protein: CSARVGGETQYF
clone size: -
V gene: TRBV20-1
D gene: -
J gene: TRBJ2-5

CDR3 DNA: TGCGCCAGCAGCCAAGAGGGGATGGACTACAATGAGCAGTTCTTC
CDR3 protein: CASSQEGMDYNEQFF
clone size: -
V gene: TRBV4-1
D gene: -
J gene: TRBJ2-1

CDR3 DNA: TGCGCCAGCAGCTGGACTAGCGGGGGGACAGAAGAGACCCAGTACTTC
CDR3 protein: CASSWTSGGTEETQYF
clone size: few
V gene: TRBV5-1
D gene: TRBD2
J gene: TRBJ2-5

CDR3 DNA: TGTGCCAGCAGTTCCCCGGGGCCTTTTGAAGCTTTCTTT
CDR3 protein: CASSSPGPFEAFF
clone size: many
V gene: TRBV7-2
D gene: -
J gene: TRBJ1-1

CDR3 DNA: TGTGCCAGCAGTTTGGGACAGGAGGGTTATGGCTACACCTTC
CDR3 protein: CASSLGQEGYGYTF
clone size: few
V gene: TRBV12-3/TRBV12-4
D gene: TRBD1
J gene: TRBJ1-2

CDR3 DNA: TGTGCCACCAGCACTCCCAGCGGTTTGGCGAACATTCAGTACTTC
CDR3 protein: CATSTPSGLANIQYF
clone size: few
V gene: TRBV15
D gene: -
J gene: TRBJ2-4

CDR3 DNA: TGTGCCAGCAGTTTTCGCGAAGATACGCAGTATTTT
CDR3 protein: CASSFREDTQYF
clone size: -
V gene: TRBV12-3/TRBV12-4
D gene: -
J gene: TRBJ2-3

CDR3 DNA: TGTGCCAGCAGCCCGGACAGGAGACAAGAGACCCAGTACTTC
CDR3 protein: CASSPDRRQETQYF
clone size: few
V gene: TRBV12-3/TRBV12-4
D gene: TRBD1
J gene: TRBJ2-5

CDR3 DNA: TGCGCCAGCAGCCAACAGAAAGCGGGGGGGCCCGGGGAGACCCAGTACTTC
CDR3 protein: CASSQQKAGGPGETQYF
clone size: few
V gene: TRBV4-3
D gene: TRBD2
J gene: TRBJ2-5

CDR3 DNA: TGCGCCAGCAGCTTCGCCAGCTCCTACGAGCAGTACTTC
CDR3 protein: CASSFASSYEQYF
clone size: -
V gene: TRBV5-1
D gene: -
J gene: TRBJ2-7

CDR3 DNA: TGTGCCAGCACAAAACGGGGTGAAGCTTTCTTT
CDR3 protein: CASTKRGEAFF
clone size: -
V gene: TRBV12-3/TRBV12-4
D gene: -
J gene: TRBJ1-1